The 28 T cell receptor beta chains presented below share a single source sample, sequenced in a study of CD8+CD57+ T cells in acquired aplastic anemia. Genomic DNA was employed as the template in profiling TCR beta VDJ and CDR3. TCRdb reprocessed the reads with MiXCR, giving one entry per CDR3 protein. The table has about 64,000 distinct CDR3 sequences, around 55% seen once. The sequencing sample was made of sorted CD4+, CD8+, or CD8+CD57+ T cells (not recorded which) from PBMCs. The receptors were gathered from a human donor in good health, serving as a control.

The V gene is TRBV29-1, the J gene TRBJ1-5; 8 bases are a match to TRBD1. V lost 6 bases and J lost 3; bases outside the gene matches: 13. CDR1 and CDR2 from the germline V gene are SQVTM and ANQGSEA. This CDR3 is 16 amino acids long. CDR3 in DNA: TGCAGCGTCTTACACGGGACAGGCGCCAACAATCAGCCCCAGCATTTT. Translation: CSVLHGTGANNQPQHF.

On this clonotype itself: One junction end does not reproduce the germline sequence, and a read error may be involved. The chain combines TRBV7-9 with TRBJ1-2, with D unclear. Germline loops: CDR1 SEHNR, CDR2 FQNEAQ (reference sequence). This CDR3 comprises 13 residues. The CDR3 bases are TGTGCCAGCAGCATTACCGGGAACTCTGGCTACACCTTC. Amino acid sequence: CASSITGNSGYTF.

The CDR3 loop reads CASSVVGLAGLFEQFF. The CDR3 bases are TGTGCCAGCAGTGTGGTGGGACTAGCGGGACTATTTGAGCAGTTCTTC. The V and J genes are TRBV2 and TRBJ2-1; 13 bases agree with TRBD2. The CDR3 spans 16 residues. Germline assignment: CDR1 SNHLY and CDR2 FYNNEI. The ends lost 4 bases at V and 9 bases at J; junction bases unmatched: 9.

This clonotype was picked up one time. CDR3 sequence: CATSDLSRYNEQFF. The CDR3 DNA is TGTGCCACCAGTGATTTGTCGCGTTACAATGAGCAGTTCTTC. This chain uses TRBV24-1 with TRBJ2-1, with D unresolved. The CDR3 runs 14 residues. Trimming took 0 bases from V and 4 from J, leaving 6 bases between them. Germline loops: CDR1 KGHDR, CDR2 SFDVKD.

The chain recombines TRBV10-3 with TRBJ1-1; unclear D gene. The CDR3 extends over 13 amino acids. Trimming cost V 6 bases and J 1 base, with 9 bases left between them. Germline CDR1 is ENHRY and CDR2 is SYGVKD. DNA for the CDR3: TGTGCCATCAGGCTACAAGAGAACACTGAAGCTTTCTTT. Protein product: CAIRLQENTEAFF.

This rearrangement joins TRBV29-1 to TRBJ2-7, with a possible D match to TRBD1 (5 bases). V was pared by 8 bases and J by 3 bases, with 8 bases between. Germline V gene sequence: CDR1 SQVTM, CDR2 ANQGSEA. The CDR3 length is 10 residues. The CDR3 nucleotides are TGCAGCTTGCAGGGCTACGAGCAGTACTTC. It translates to CSLQGYEQYF.

At least ten counts were recorded for this clonotype. This chain uses TRBV7-6 with TRBJ2-2, with 7 bases lining up with TRBD2. Trimming removed 3 bases from V and 2 bases from J; junction bases left unmatched: 6. This CDR3 spans 16 amino acids. The V gene's germline CDR1 is SGHVS and CDR2 FNYEAQ. The CDR3 nucleotides are TGTGCCAGCAGCTTCAGGGCTAGCGGAAACACCGGGGAGCTGTTTTTT. Its translation is CASSFRASGNTGELFF.

The J gene is TRBJ1-2, the V gene TRBV29-1, with D tentatively TRBD1 (5 bases). The germline gives CDR1 SQVTM, CDR2 ANQGSEA. The CDR3 runs 12 residues. The V gene lost 6 bases and the J gene lost 8 bases, with 16 bases spanning the gap. The CDR3 nucleotides read TGCAGCGTCGACGGGACGCGAGGGGGCTACACCTTC. It is translated as CSVDGTRGGYTF.

This chain joins TRBV2 and TRBJ1-1, with a possible D match to TRBD1 (5 bases). Germline-derived CDR1 and CDR2 are SNHLY and FYNNEI. Between the trimmed V and J ends, which lost 9 bases and 5 bases, there was a span of 19 bases. This CDR3 has 14 residues. The CDR3 here is CASGRLQGRTEAFF. CDR3 sequence (DNA): TGTGCCAGTGGCAGACTTCAGGGTAGGACTGAAGCTTTCTTT.

This clonotype came up a few times. One junction end disagrees with the germline gene, perhaps due to a read error. The chain is built from TRBV24-1 and TRBJ1-2; D is uncertain. The CDR3 loop spans 12 amino acids. Per germline, CDR1 KGHDR and CDR2 SFDVKD. The CDR3 DNA is TGTGCCAGCAGTGCGAGCATACATGGCTACACCTTC. Protein: CASSASIHGYTF.

In its sample, this clonotype is medium-sized. The chain has TRBV7-8 and TRBJ2-7; the match to TRBD2 covers 7 bases. This CDR3 region has 15 residues. Trimming took 3 bases from V and 4 from J; bases not matched to a gene: 9. Per the germline V gene, CDR1 is SGHVS and CDR2 is FQNEAQ. The chain's CDR3 is CASSFRRLAVYEQYF. DNA of the CDR3: TGTGCCAGCAGCTTTAGACGTCTAGCGGTATACGAGCAGTACTTC.

The gene calls are TRBV19 and TRBJ1-4, with a weak D call TRBD1 (5 bases). V lost 6 bases to trimming and J lost 7 bases, with 9 bases between them. The CDR3 is 12 amino acids. In germline, CDR1 is LNHDA, CDR2 SQIVND (reference sequence). Here the CDR3 DNA reads TGTGCCAGTAGGTGGGGGAGTGAAAAACTGTTTTTT. This gives the protein CASRWGSEKLFF.

Details on this clonotype: The junction differs from germline at one of its ends, possibly a read error. The chain carries TRBV6-1 and TRBJ2-1; D might be TRBD1 (5 bases). The CDR3 length is 13 residues. Germline CDR1 reads MNHNS; CDR2 reads SASEGT. CDR3 sequence reads: CASREGARNEQFF. The CDR3 DNA sequence: TGTGCCAGCAGAGAAGGGGCGAGAAATGAGCAGTTCTTC.

In this sample, this clonotype turned up many times. This chain links TRBV5-1 with TRBJ2-3, with 8 bases that match TRBD2. Trimming at V came to 0 bases and at J to 4 bases, leaving 16 bases not matched to a gene. Per germline, CDR1 SGHRS and CDR2 YFSETQ. This CDR3 comprises 19 residues. CDR3 bases: TGCGCCAGCAGCTTGGCCCGGACTTCCCCGGGACTAGGATCAGATACGCAGTATTTT. It specifies CASSLARTSPGLGSDTQYF.

The chain links TRBV2 to TRBJ2-7, with TRBD1 matching 10 bases. With 8 bases clipped from V and 5 bases from J, the junction kept 9 bases outside the gene matches. CDR1 and CDR2 from the germline V gene are SNHLY and FYNNEI. The CDR3 consists of 14 residues. The CDR3 protein is CASGRDRGYDEQYF. CDR3 nucleotide sequence: TGTGCCAGCGGCCGGGACAGGGGATACGACGAGCAGTACTTC.

The chain carries TRBV10-3 and TRBJ2-7; 15 bases agree with TRBD2. The ends lost 3 bases at V and 4 bases at J; junction bases unmatched: 1. From germline, CDR1 is ENHRY and CDR2 SYGVKD. There are 15 residues in the CDR3. The CDR3 sequence: CAISEGTSGGYEQYF. The CDR3 DNA sequence: TGTGCCATCAGTGAAGGGACTAGCGGGGGGTACGAGCAGTACTTC.

The V and J genes are TRBV16 and TRBJ2-3; TRBD1 might be the D (6 bases). Germline CDR1 reads KGHSY; CDR2 reads FQNENV. Trimming pared 0 bases from V and 2 bases from J, leaving 12 bases between. The CDR3 consists of 16 residues. DNA for the CDR3: TGTGCCAGCAGCCAATCCCAGGGGTCCATCACAGATACGCAGTATTTT. Its translation: CASSQSQGSITDTQYF.

This clonotype occurred once. Here the CDR3 reads CASSFEGGGQPQHF. CDR3 coding DNA: TGTGCCAGTAGTTTTGAGGGAGGCGGTCAGCCCCAGCATTTT. This rearrangement joins TRBV19 to TRBJ1-5, with unresolved D. Germline CDR1 LNHDA, CDR2 SQIVND (reference sequence). The CDR3 length is 14 residues. Deletions cut 5 bases from V and 6 bases from J, with 14 bases between.

V usage is TRBV20-1 and J usage is TRBJ1-1; 7 bases are a match to TRBD1. V dropped 6 bases and J dropped 3; count of bases not matched to a gene: 13. Germline-derived CDR1 and CDR2 are DFQATT and SNEGSKA (reference sequence). The CDR3 runs to 15 residues. The CDR3 loop reads CSAEQGRGTYTEAFF. In nucleotides, the CDR3 is TGCAGTGCGGAACAGGGGAGGGGGACCTACACTGAAGCTTTCTTT.

The rearrangement uses TRBV24-1 and TRBJ2-2, with D perhaps TRBD2 (5 bases). The CDR3 sequence is 13 residues long. The V gene lost 7 bases and the J gene lost 7 bases, with 12 bases spanning the gap. From germline, CDR1 is KGHDR and CDR2 SFDVKD. The CDR3 loop is CATSEIEGGELFF. The CDR3 bases are TGTGCCACCAGCGAGATTGAGGGCGGGGAGCTGTTTTTT.

The chain couples TRBV15 to TRBJ2-7; TRBD1 might be the D (5 bases). The CDR3 has 15 amino acids. Trimming stripped 0 bases from V and 6 bases from J, with 15 bases between. Germline V gene data show CDR1 as LNHNV and CDR2 as YYDKDF (reference sequence). CDR3 in DNA: TGTGCCACCAGCAGAGATCCGCCAGGGAAACTCGAGCAGTACTTC. It translates to CATSRDPPGKLEQYF.

The chain uses TRBV20-1 and TRBJ2-1; a possible D gene is TRBD2 (6 bases). Germline loops: CDR1 DFQATT, CDR2 SNEGSKA (reference sequence). The CDR3 extends over 14 amino acids. V was pared by 1 base and J by 8 bases, with 15 bases between. CDR3 sequence (DNA): TGCAGTGCTAGAGGTGGCAGGAGGGCCGATGAGCAGTTCTTC. This sequence encodes CSARGGRRADEQFF.

This clonotype was counted ten times or more. This could be a read error, since a much larger clone is one nucleotide away. The V and J genes are TRBV24-1 and TRBJ1-2, with 7 positions matching TRBD1. CDR1 and CDR2 from the germline V gene are KGHDR and SFDVKD. This CDR3 spans 13 amino acids. Here the CDR3 DNA reads TGTGCCACCAGCGACTATAGGGGGCTAGGCTGCACCTTC. This translates into CATSDYRGLGCTF.

This clonotype was counted ten times or more. This clone may be a read error of a much larger clone one base away. This chain joins TRBV29-1 and TRBJ2-1, with D tentatively TRBD1 (5 bases). The CDR3 sequence is 15 residues long. CDR1 and CDR2 from the germline V gene are SQVTM and ANQGSEA. CDR3 in DNA: TGCAGCGCCGACAGTGGTCGGAGCTCCTACAATGGGCAGTTCTTC. Its protein is CSADSGRSSYNGQFF.

The sample holds many counts of this clonotype. The rearrangement links TRBV6-1 to TRBJ1-5, with 11 bases that match TRBD1. The CDR3 is 18 residues long. Per germline, CDR1 MNHNS and CDR2 SASEGT. After removal of 0 bases from V and 5 bases from J, the junction contained 9 bases not matched to a gene. The CDR3: CASSEALSRTGGYQPQHF. For the CDR3, the DNA is TGTGCCAGCAGTGAAGCTCTAAGTCGGACAGGGGGCTATCAGCCCCAGCATTTT.

This chain links TRBV20-1 with TRBJ2-7; 7 bases map to TRBD2. Germline lookup yields CDR1 DFQATT and CDR2 SNEGSKA (reference sequence). This CDR3 has 15 residues. The V and J ends lost 6 bases and 3 bases, in that order; junction bases with no gene match: 14. The CDR3 DNA follows: TGCAGTGCACCTCCTAGCGGCTACCTCTTCTACGAGCAGTACTTC. This codes for CSAPPSGYLFYEQYF.

This rearrangement joins TRBV7-2 to TRBJ2-7, with 7 bases matching TRBD1. The V and J ends lost 5 bases and 6 bases, in that order; junction bases with no gene match: 4. CDR1 and CDR2 from the germline V gene are SGHTA and FQGNSA. The CDR3 runs 12 residues. CDR3 amino acids: CASSKTGAEQYF. CDR3 nucleotides: TGTGCCAGCAGCAAAACAGGGGCCGAGCAGTACTTC. Full variable domain (rest looked up from reference TRBV7-2 and TRBJ2-7): GAGVSQSPSNKVTEKGKDVELRCDPISGHTALYWYRQSLGQGLEFLIYFQGNSAPDKSGLPSDRFSAERTGGSVSTLTIQRTQQEDSAVYLCASSKTGAEQYFGPGTRLTVT.

The DNA of the CDR3 is TGTGCATATCCAGGGAATTCTGGAAACACCATATATTTT. Amino acid sequence: CAYPGNSGNTIYF. The rearrangement uses TRBV30 and TRBJ1-3; perhaps TRBD1 as D (5 bases). CDR3 length: 13 residues. Germline V gene lookup returns CDR1 GTSNPN and CDR2 SVGIG (reference sequence).